This T cell receptor (beta chain) was obtained from a study of response to subunit inactivated influenza vaccine. This clonotype was seen repeatedly, ten times or more. Looked up from germline, CDR1 is KGHDR and CDR2 is SFDVKD. Trimming removed 6 bases from V and 2 bases from J; junction bases left unmatched: 8. This CDR3 region has 15 residues. TCRdb passed the RT-PCR reads through MiXCR, listing each CDR3 protein once. The sample holds about 570,000 distinct CDR3 sequences, around 10% seen once. This sample was also put to use in a study of T cells expressing NK-cell markers. That publication notes: Template switching by 5'RACE with UMIs generated the TCR beta cDNA. Seven of the eight sequenced donors were classified as HCMV-seropositive, and one was classified as seronegative.

The source of this sequence is a middle-aged man who received an inactivated influenza vaccine. V usage is TRBV24-1 and J usage is TRBJ2-5; 7 nucleotides align to TRBD2. The sequenced sample was PBMCs from blood, obtained on the day of vaccination. CDR3 sequence reads: CATSKREGPQETQYF. In DNA, the CDR3 is TGTGCCACCAGTAAGAGGGAGGGCCCTCAAGAGACCCAGTACTTC.